What follows are 8 T cell receptor beta chains derived from one specimen sequenced in a study of blood T cells in healthy people across ages (dated by TCRdb to about 2015). The method behind the library was 5' RACE. The run used an Illumina HiSeq 2500. A second PCR of roughly 7 to 11 cycles was performed with a sample-barcoded 5' primer and a J-beta primer mix. TCRdb trimmed public reads at Q25 via fastp, called clones via MiXCR and kept in-frame beta chains. Rows with one shared CDR3 protein collapse into an entry with the most common genes and DNA. This sample comprises approximately 1.5 million distinct CDR3 sequences, around 36% of them detected only once. About 11% of the sample comes from the top ten. Specimen: blood. These receptors originate from a woman in her 30s in good health.

The V and J genes are TRBV7-9 and TRBJ1-4; D is ambiguous. Trimming cost V 5 bases and J 8 bases, with 15 bases left between them. The CDR3 runs to 14 residues. The germline V gene encodes CDR1 SEHNR and CDR2 FQNEAQ (reference sequence). Here the CDR3 reads CASSDREGPEKLFF. CDR3 coding DNA: TGTGCCAGCAGCGACCGGGAGGGCCCAGAAAAACTGTTTTTT.

This clonotype was found a few times. V is TRBV5-6 and J is TRBJ2-5, with D perhaps TRBD1 or TRBD2 (5 bases each). The DNA end is more similar to TRBJ2-7, so the J call may be wrong. The CDR3 is 15 residues long. Germline CDR1 is SGHDT and CDR2 is YYEEEE. Here the CDR3 DNA reads TGTGCCAGCAGCCTCAGGGACCGAGTTTCATACGAGCAGTACTTC. It specifies CASSLRDRVSYEQYF.

This clonotype has a handful of counts. The V gene is TRBV28, the J gene TRBJ2-5; D may be TRBD2 (5 bases). V was trimmed by 5 bases and J by 5 bases, leaving 15 bases between them. Looked up from germline, CDR1 is MDHEN and CDR2 is SYDVKM. This CDR3 has 14 residues. The CDR3 bases are TGTGCCAGCAGTCTCGCGGGCACTAGGGAGACCCAGTACTTC. Protein product: CASSLAGTRETQYF. Variable domain in full (rest from reference TRBV28 and TRBJ2-5): DVKVTQSSRYLVKRTGEKVFLECVQDMDHENMFWYRQDPGLGLRLIYFSYDVKMKEKGDIPEGYSVSREKKERFSLILESASTNQTSMYLCASSLAGTRETQYFGPGTRLLVL.

This clonotype is labeled as medium-sized (0.01 to 0.1%). This chain links TRBV27 with TRBJ2-3; TRBD2 matches at 8 bases. This CDR3 has 14 amino acids. V trimming: 0 bases; J trimming: 8 bases; junction bases outside the gene matches: 4. Germline CDR1 MNHEY, CDR2 SMNVEV (reference sequence). CDR3: CASSLSGTRSTQYF. The CDR3 bases are TGTGCCAGCAGTTTATCCGGGACTAGGAGTACGCAGTATTTT.

The chain joins TRBV5-4 to TRBJ2-5, with 8 bases that match TRBD2. The DNA end is a closer match to TRBJ2-7, so the J assignment may be wrong. The CDR3 has 15 amino acids. Per germline, CDR1 SGHNT and CDR2 YYREEE (reference sequence). CDR3 residues: CASSETGGPGYEQYF. In nucleotides, the CDR3 is TGTGCCAGCAGCGAAACGGGAGGGCCGGGTTACGAGCAGTACTTC.

The chain has TRBV7-2 and TRBJ2-5; TRBD2 aligns across 13 bases. Per the germline V gene, CDR1 is SGHTA and CDR2 is FQGNSA. The V and J ends lost 4 bases and 5 bases, in that order; junction bases with no gene match: 4. The CDR3 contains 15 residues. DNA of the CDR3: TGTGCCAGCAGCTGGGGACTAGCGGGGTGGGAGACCCAGTACTTC. Its translation is CASSWGLAGWETQYF. The variable domain in full, completed from reference TRBV7-2 and TRBJ2-5, reads GAGVSQSPSNKVTEKGKDVELRCDPISGHTALYWYRQSLGQGLEFLIYFQGNSAPDKSGLPSDRFSAERTGGSVSTLTIQRTQQEDSAVYLCASSWGLAGWETQYFGPGTRLLVL.

This clonotype came up a few times. The V call is TRBV3-1, the J call TRBJ2-3, with 10 positions matching TRBD2. Losses at the gene ends were 4 bases for V and 3 bases for J; bases not matched to a gene: 7. The germline gives CDR1 LGHDT, CDR2 YNNKEL (reference sequence). This CDR3 spans 16 amino acids. This CDR3 is CASSLASGSWTDTQYF. The CDR3 nucleotides read TGTGCCAGCAGCCTTGCTAGCGGGAGTTGGACAGATACGCAGTATTTT.

The rearrangement links TRBV25-1 to TRBJ2-1, with 7 bases identical to TRBD2. CDR3 length equals 14 residues. V was clipped by 4 bases and J by 5 bases; unmatched bases: 5. In germline, CDR1 is MGHDK, CDR2 SYGVNS. The DNA of the CDR3 is TGTGCCAGCAGTGCAGCGGGAACCGACAATGAGCAGTTCTTC. This codes for CASSAAGTDNEQFF.